This record looks at one TCR beta chain sequence and its context. Original data processing: Nucleated cell counts were estimated from reference gene primer amplification. Libraries were prepared by immunoSEQ multiplex PCR; TCRdb keeps only in-frame clonotypes and omits some of them. From that table come the V and J calls and clone size; the DNA was used to work out D and trimming. The sample includes 200,000 to 300,000 clones, over 65% of them seen just once. This sample is part of a study of blood T cell repertoires in COVID-19. Study summary: The United States, Italy and Spain were the sources of the acute and convalescent COVID-19 samples. PBMCs, B-cell-depleted T cells, or T cells were the source of the cDNA or gDNA that made up the material.

There are 17 residues in the CDR3. Germline V gives CDR1 MNHNY, CDR2 SVGAGI (reference sequence). With V trimmed by 5 bases and J by 5 bases, 7 bases remained unmatched. The sequenced sample was peripheral blood. V is TRBV6-6 and J is TRBJ2-6, with 12 nucleotides matching TRBD2. The receptor comes from an elderly woman with acute or convalescent COVID-19. The CDR3 reads CASSQQLAGGWANVLTF. The CDR3 bases are TGTGCCAGCAGTCAACAACTAGCGGGGGGCTGGGCCAACGTCCTGACTTTC.